Below are 26 T cell receptor beta chains sequenced from a single sample in a study of regulatory T cells in long-lasting Graves disease. Construction of TCR beta libraries relied on iRepertoire HTBI primers and on Arm-PCR targeting CDR3 regions. MiXCR, applied by TCRdb to the multiplex PCR reads, yields one record per CDR3 protein. The repertoire has more than 450,000 distinct CDR3 sequences, approximately 12% of them found once; the top ten carry roughly 8.9%. Time point: newly diagnosed GD, antithyroid drugs for less than 3 months. The TCR library was made from RNA that had been extracted from PBMCs in TRIzol. Another study also made use of these data, one on T cells in Graves' hyperthyroidism and ophthalmopathy.

The source was peripheral blood mononuclear cells (PBMCs), collected at new diagnosis, from a patient treated with antithyroid drugs. These receptor sequences come from a woman younger than 45 with Graves disease.

A few counts support this clonotype. CDR3 bases: TGTGCCAGTCGAACCACCACCACAACTAATGAAAAACTGTTTTTT. Translating gives CASRTTTTTNEKLFF. V gene TRBV19 combines with J gene TRBJ1-4, with D hard to call. V lost 8 bases and J lost 0, with 13 bases in between. Germline CDR1 is LNHDA and CDR2 is SQIVND (reference sequence). CDR3 size: 15 residues.

This clonotype was seen at least ten times. DNA for the CDR3: TGTGCCAGCAGTCCGCGATCTACCCCCTATGGCTACACCTTC. Translation gives CASSPRSTPYGYTF. The chain combines TRBV2 with TRBJ1-2; D not certain. Germline assignment: CDR1 SNHLY and CDR2 FYNNEI. V dropped 5 bases and J dropped 4 bases, with 14 bases sitting between them. The CDR3 extends over 14 amino acids.

This clonotype has a count of ten or more. V and J are TRBV6-2 or TRBV6-3 and TRBJ2-7; 7 bases agree with TRBD1. The trim removed 4 bases at V and 2 bases at J, leaving 5 bases unmatched. Germline V gene data show CDR1 as MNHEY and CDR2 as SVGEGT. This CDR3 is built from 14 residues. This CDR3 is CASSLTGIPYEQYF. Written as DNA, the CDR3 is TGTGCCAGCAGTTTGACAGGGATCCCCTACGAGCAGTACTTC.

There are many counts of this clonotype. This rearrangement joins TRBV10-3 to TRBJ1-1; a possible D gene is TRBD1 (6 bases). The germline V gene encodes CDR1 ENHRY and CDR2 SYGVKD. V dropped 9 bases and J dropped 3 bases, with 14 bases sitting between them. The CDR3 runs 13 residues. For the CDR3, the DNA is TGTGCCATGACCAGGGGTGAATACACTGAAGCTTTCTTT. Encoded protein: CAMTRGEYTEAFF.

This clonotype was detected many times. The chain is built from TRBV11-2 and TRBJ1-6; 8 bases map to TRBD1. Trimming took 2 bases from V and 6 from J; bases not matched to a gene: 12. Germline V gives CDR1 SGHAT, CDR2 FQNNGV. The CDR3 loop spans 18 amino acids. The CDR3 reads CASSLILWDRTVNSPLHF. In DNA, the CDR3 is TGTGCCAGCAGCTTAATACTCTGGGACAGGACTGTTAATTCACCCCTCCACTTT.

This clonotype was seen a few times. The chain has TRBV6-1 and TRBJ2-1; D possibly corresponds to TRBD2 (5 bases). With 7 bases removed from V and 6 bases from J, the gap between germline ends came to 19 bases. The V gene's germline CDR1 is MNHNS and CDR2 SASEGT. The CDR3 has 15 residues. DNA for the CDR3: TGTGCCAGCACAATTATTTGGGAAAGCGGCAATGAGCAGTTCTTC. Amino acid sequence: CASTIIWESGNEQFF.

J is TRBJ1-5 and V is TRBV2; a weak D match, TRBD1 (6 bases). V was cut by 1 base and J by 4 bases, with 11 bases left in between. The CDR3 totals 15 residues. In germline, CDR1 is SNHLY, CDR2 FYNNEI. For the CDR3, the DNA is TGTGCCAGCAGTGAAGAAAGAACAGGGAATCAGCCCCAGCATTTT. It translates to CASSEERTGNQPQHF.

In this sample, this clonotype turned up many times. The CDR3 is CASRRTGGSYSGANVLTF. The CDR3 DNA follows: TGTGCCAGCAGACGGACAGGGGGGAGTTACTCTGGGGCCAACGTCCTGACTTTC. The J gene is TRBJ2-6, the V gene TRBV7-2; 10 bases align to TRBD1. Losses at the gene ends were 6 bases for V and 0 bases for J; bases not matched to a gene: 8. The CDR3 covers 18 residues. Per the germline V gene, CDR1 is SGHTA and CDR2 is FQGNSA.

This chain links TRBV18 with TRBJ1-2; 8 bases align to TRBD1. With 3 bases clipped from V and 6 bases from J, the junction kept 9 bases outside the gene matches. The length of the CDR3 is 15 residues. From germline, CDR1 is KGHSH and CDR2 LQKENI. The CDR3 nucleotides are TGTGCCAGCTCACCTTCTCTAGTGACAGGGGATGGCTACACCTTC. It encodes CASSPSLVTGDGYTF.

This clonotype was recorded many times. The gene calls are TRBV2 and TRBJ2-7; D is possibly TRBD1 (5 bases). V gave up 4 bases and J gave up 3 bases, with 7 bases separating them. Germline V gives CDR1 SNHLY, CDR2 FYNNEI. CDR3 size: 12 residues. The CDR3 region has the DNA TGTGCCAGCAGTGGCAGGGACTACGAGCAGTACTTC. This gives the protein CASSGRDYEQYF.

The table lists this clonotype with many counts. One base away lies a much larger clone, so this may be a sequencing read error. The CDR3 DNA reads as TGTGCCAGCAGTTTGCGGAGGAACTCCTACAATGAGCAGTTCTTC. It encodes CASSLRRNSYNEQFF. The V and J genes are TRBV2 and TRBJ2-1; a possible D gene is TRBD2 (5 bases). The CDR3 length is 15 residues. V lost 5 bases to trimming and J lost 0 bases, with 11 bases between them. CDR1 is SNHLY and CDR2 is FYNNEI in the germline V gene.

This clonotype was seen ten or more times. The rearrangement joins TRBV6-5 to TRBJ2-5; D possibly corresponds to TRBD1 (6 bases). The V and J ends lost 2 bases and 4 bases respectively, with 11 bases between them. The germline gives CDR1 MNHEY, CDR2 SVGAGI. This CDR3 has 14 residues. CDR3 bases: TGTGCCAGCAGTTACACAGGGTTAGGAGAGACCCAGTACTTC. Protein: CASSYTGLGETQYF.

This clonotype has ten or more counts. An end of the junction does not agree with germline; a read error may underlie this. V is TRBV28 and J is TRBJ1-1, with D uncertain. The CDR3 has 11 residues. CDR1 and CDR2 (germline): MDHEN, SYDVKM. DNA for the CDR3: TGTGCCAACAGTGGCGGTTCGCCTGCTTTCTTT. Protein: CANSGGSPAFF.

This clonotype appeared many times. V gene TRBV9 combines with J gene TRBJ2-1; 11 bases agree with TRBD2. The germline V gene encodes CDR1 SGDLS and CDR2 YYNGEE. V dropped 3 bases and J dropped 4; count of bases not matched to a gene: 3. The CDR3 has 15 amino acids. CDR3 in amino acids: CASSAGLAVYNEQFF. CDR3 coding DNA: TGTGCCAGCAGCGCGGGACTAGCGGTATACAATGAGCAGTTCTTC.

This clonotype was observed a few times. The V call is TRBV5-1, the J call TRBJ2-1, with a weak D call TRBD2 (5 bases). The ends were cut back, 0 bases at V and 6 bases at J, with 19 bases in the middle. The V gene's germline CDR1 is SGHRS and CDR2 YFSETQ. The CDR3 contains 17 residues. In DNA, the CDR3 is TGCGCCAGCAGCTTGGGGGGAAGTGGGAGTTGGGGCAATGAGCAGTTCTTC. Translation: CASSLGGSGSWGNEQFF.

This chain's CDR3 is CSASDSNEQFF. CDR3 coding DNA: TGCAGTGCTAGTGACAGCAATGAGCAGTTCTTC. The J gene is TRBJ2-1, the V gene TRBV20-1; possible D gene TRBD1, 5 bases. This CDR3 region has 11 residues. The germline CDR1 and CDR2 sequences are DFQATT and SNEGSKA (reference sequence). V dropped 3 bases and J dropped 6 bases, with 6 bases sitting between them.

The V gene is TRBV20-1, the J gene TRBJ2-7; 11 bases are shared with TRBD2. V lost 3 bases and J lost 7; bases outside the gene matches: 11. Germline assignment: CDR1 DFQATT and CDR2 SNEGSKA (reference sequence). This CDR3 has 15 residues. In nucleotides, the CDR3 is TGCAGTGCTAGGCCGGGACTAGCGGCCCTGGGGGAGCAGTACTTC. Translation gives CSARPGLAALGEQYF.

This clonotype was found many times. The CDR3 reads CASSESWGTEAFF. In DNA form, the CDR3 reads TGTGCCAGCAGTGAGTCCTGGGGGACTGAAGCTTTCTTT. This chain connects TRBV9 to TRBJ1-1; D may be TRBD1 (5 bases). Germline V gene sequence: CDR1 SGDLS, CDR2 YYNGEE. The CDR3 has 13 amino acids. V lost 5 bases to trimming and J lost 5 bases, with 13 bases between them.

Ten or more counts support this clonotype. The chain links TRBV11-2 to TRBJ2-6, with D unresolved. The germline V and J ends were trimmed by 8 bases and 0 bases, with 11 bases remaining between them. Germline values: CDR1 SGHAT, CDR2 FQNNGV. The CDR3 loop spans 15 amino acids. CDR3 amino acids: CASRGSRSGANVLTF. CDR3 bases: TGTGCCAGCCGTGGTAGCCGCTCTGGGGCCAACGTCCTGACTTTC. Full variable domain (remainder filled in from reference TRBV11-2 and TRBJ2-6): EAGVAQSPRYKIIEKRQSVAFWCNPISGHATLYWYQQILGQGPKLLIQFQNNGVVDDSQLPKDRFSAERLKGVDSTLKIQPAKLEDSAVYLCASRGSRSGANVLTFGAGSRLTVL.

This clonotype was counted many times. The chain combines TRBV28 with TRBJ2-7; TRBD2 aligns across 8 bases. V dropped 8 bases and J dropped 0; count of bases not matched to a gene: 6. The CDR3 is made up of 14 amino acids. Germline V gene lookup returns CDR1 MDHEN and CDR2 SYDVKM. CDR3 protein: CASHTSGASYEQYF. DNA for the CDR3: TGTGCCAGCCACACTAGCGGTGCCTCCTACGAGCAGTACTTC.

At least ten counts were recorded for this clonotype. V usage is TRBV12-3 or TRBV12-4 and J usage is TRBJ1-6; 7 nucleotides match TRBD1. The CDR3 has 15 amino acids. Trimming took 6 bases from V and 8 from J; bases not matched to a gene: 10. The DNA of the CDR3 is TGTGCCAGCAGCCCGACAGGGAACTGGCATTCACCCCTCCACTTT. It specifies CASSPTGNWHSPLHF.

Worth noting for this clonotype: A read error may explain this, as a much larger clone is one base away. This chain uses TRBV20-1 with TRBJ2-7, with 7 bases matching TRBD1. Germline V gene sequence: CDR1 DFQATT, CDR2 SNEGSKA (reference sequence). The CDR3 covers 14 residues. This CDR3 reads CSATDRTRRYERYF. In DNA, the CDR3 is TGCAGTGCTACGGACAGGACAAGGCGCTACGAGCGGTACTTC.

The chain has TRBV9 and TRBJ1-3; D unresolved. Germline CDR1 is SGDLS and CDR2 is YYNGEE. CDR3 size: 14 residues. The V end was cut by 0 bases, the J end by 2 bases, with 6 bases between. This CDR3 is CASSVEGPGNTIYF. DNA of the CDR3: TGTGCCAGCAGCGTAGAGGGTCCTGGAAACACCATATATTTT.

This clonotype was picked up many times. The chain couples TRBV29-1 to TRBJ1-2; D remains unclear. Trimming stripped 1 base from V and 8 bases from J, with 17 bases between. This CDR3 has 14 amino acids. CDR1 is SQVTM and CDR2 is ANQGSEA in the germline V gene. The CDR3 region has the DNA TGCAGCGTTGAAGCCAAGGCGAGATCAAGCGGCTACACCTTC. Translation gives CSVEAKARSSGYTF. Together with reference TRBV29-1 and TRBJ1-2, the CDR3 gives the full variable domain: SAVISQKPSRDICQRGTSLTIQCQVDSQVTMMFWYRQQPGQSLTLIATANQGSEATYESGFVIDKFPISRPNLTFSTLTVSNMSPEDSSIYLCSVEAKARSSGYTFGSGTRLTVV.

This clonotype showed up many times. The chain uses TRBV15 and TRBJ1-1; D is unclear. Looked up from germline, CDR1 is LNHNV and CDR2 is YYDKDF (reference sequence). V lost 0 bases and J lost 0, with 8 bases in between. The CDR3 has 15 residues. DNA for the CDR3: TGTGCCACCAGCAGAGATGGACTGATGAACACTGAAGCTTTCTTT. This gives the protein CATSRDGLMNTEAFF.

This clonotype was seen repeatedly, ten times or more. This chain links TRBV7-3 with TRBJ1-2; D gene unclear. This CDR3 is 16 amino acids long. V was shortened by 0 bases and J by 0 bases, with 11 bases between the two germline ends. CDR1 is SGHTA, CDR2 FQGTGA, per germline. The CDR3: CASSLTGPPANYGYTF. The CDR3, as DNA: TGTGCCAGCAGCTTAACTGGTCCGCCAGCTAACTATGGCTACACCTTC.